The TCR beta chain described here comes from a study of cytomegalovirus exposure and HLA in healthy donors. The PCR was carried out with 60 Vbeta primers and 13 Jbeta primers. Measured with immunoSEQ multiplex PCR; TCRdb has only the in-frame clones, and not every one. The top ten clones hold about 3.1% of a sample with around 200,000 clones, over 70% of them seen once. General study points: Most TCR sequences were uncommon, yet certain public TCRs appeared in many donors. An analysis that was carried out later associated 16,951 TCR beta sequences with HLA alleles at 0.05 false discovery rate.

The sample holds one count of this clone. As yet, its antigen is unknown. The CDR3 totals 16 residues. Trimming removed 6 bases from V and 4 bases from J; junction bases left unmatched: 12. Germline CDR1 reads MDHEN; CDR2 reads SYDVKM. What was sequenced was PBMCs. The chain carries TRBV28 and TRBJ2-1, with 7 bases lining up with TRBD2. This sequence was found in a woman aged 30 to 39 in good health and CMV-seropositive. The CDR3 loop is CASSPGGASGYNEQFF. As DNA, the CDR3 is TGTGCCAGCAGCCCAGGAGGGGCTAGCGGATACAATGAGCAGTTCTTC. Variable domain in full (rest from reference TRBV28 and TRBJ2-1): DVKVTQSSRYLVKRTGEKVFLECVQDMDHENMFWYRQDPGLGLRLIYFSYDVKMKEKGDIPEGYSVSREKKERFSLILESASTNQTSMYLCASSPGGASGYNEQFFGPGTRLTVL.